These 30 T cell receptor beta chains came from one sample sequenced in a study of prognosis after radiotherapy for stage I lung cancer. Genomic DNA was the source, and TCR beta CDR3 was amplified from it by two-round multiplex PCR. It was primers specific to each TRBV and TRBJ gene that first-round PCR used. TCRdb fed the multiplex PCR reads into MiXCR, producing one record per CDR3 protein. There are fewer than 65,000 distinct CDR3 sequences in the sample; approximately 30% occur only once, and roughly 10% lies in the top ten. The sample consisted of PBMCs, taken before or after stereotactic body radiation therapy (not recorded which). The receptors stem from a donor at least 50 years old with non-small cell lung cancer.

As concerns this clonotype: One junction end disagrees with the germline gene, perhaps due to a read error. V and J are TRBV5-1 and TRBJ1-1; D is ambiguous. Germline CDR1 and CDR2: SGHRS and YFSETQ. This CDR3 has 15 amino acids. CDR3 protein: CARSFMTGRNTEAFF. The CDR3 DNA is TGCGCCAGAAGCTTCATGACCGGGCGCAACACTGAAGCTTTCTTT. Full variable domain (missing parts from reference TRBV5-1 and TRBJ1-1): KAGVTQTPRYLIKTRGQQVTLSCSPISGHRSVSWYQQTPGQGLQFLFEYFSETQRNKGNFPGRFSGRQFSNSRSEMNVSTLELGDSALYLCARSFMTGRNTEAFFGQGTRLTVV.

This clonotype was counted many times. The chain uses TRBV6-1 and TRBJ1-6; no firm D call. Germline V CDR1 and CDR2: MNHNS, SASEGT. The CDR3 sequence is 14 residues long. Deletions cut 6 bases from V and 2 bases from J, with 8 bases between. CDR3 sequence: CASSSGPYNSPLHF. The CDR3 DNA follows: TGTGCCAGCAGCTCAGGCCCCTATAATTCACCCCTCCACTTT.

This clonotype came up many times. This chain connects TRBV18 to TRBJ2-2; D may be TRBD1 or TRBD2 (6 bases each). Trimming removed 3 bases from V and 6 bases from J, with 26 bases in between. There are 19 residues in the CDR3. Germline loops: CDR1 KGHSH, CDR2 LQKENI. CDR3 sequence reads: CASSPPGGRGRQEAGELFF. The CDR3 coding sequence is TGTGCCAGCTCACCGCCCGGGGGAAGAGGGAGACAGGAAGCCGGGGAGCTGTTTTTT.

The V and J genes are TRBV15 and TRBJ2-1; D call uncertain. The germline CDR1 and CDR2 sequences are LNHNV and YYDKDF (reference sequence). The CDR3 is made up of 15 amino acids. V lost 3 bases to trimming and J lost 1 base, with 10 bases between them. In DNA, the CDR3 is TGTGCCACCAGCAGTTCCGTGGGGTCCTACAATGAGCAGTTCTTC. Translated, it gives CATSSSVGSYNEQFF.

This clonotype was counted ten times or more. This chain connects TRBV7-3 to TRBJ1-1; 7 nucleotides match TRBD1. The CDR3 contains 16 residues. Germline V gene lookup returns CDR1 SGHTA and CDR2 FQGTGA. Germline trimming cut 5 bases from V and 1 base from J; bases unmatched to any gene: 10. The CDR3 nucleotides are TGTGCCAGCAGCCTCATGAGGACAGGTACGAACACTGAAGCTTTCTTT. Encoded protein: CASSLMRTGTNTEAFF. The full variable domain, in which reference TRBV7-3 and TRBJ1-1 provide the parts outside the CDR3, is GAGVSQTPSNKVTEKGKYVELRCDPISGHTALYWYRQSLGQGPEFLIYFQGTGAADDSGLPNDRFFAVRPEGSVSTLKIQRTERGDSAVYLCASSLMRTGTNTEAFFGQGTRLTVV.

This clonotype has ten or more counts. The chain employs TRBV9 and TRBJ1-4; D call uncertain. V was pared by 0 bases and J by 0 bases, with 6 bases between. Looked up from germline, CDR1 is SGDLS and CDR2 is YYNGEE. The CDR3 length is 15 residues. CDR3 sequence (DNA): TGTGCCAGCAGCGTAGGGCTTTCAACTAATGAAAAACTGTTTTTT. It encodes CASSVGLSTNEKLFF.

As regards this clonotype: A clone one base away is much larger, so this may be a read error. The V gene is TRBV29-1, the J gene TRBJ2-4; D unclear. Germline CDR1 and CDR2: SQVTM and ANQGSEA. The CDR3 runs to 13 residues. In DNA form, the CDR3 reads TGCAGAGTTGCCGGCCGAGCCAAAAACATTCAGTACTTC. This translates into CRVAGRAKNIQYF.

CDR3 sequence (DNA): TGCGCCAGCAGTCGGACTAGCGGAGCGAACACTTGGGAGCTGTTTTTT. Protein product: CASSRTSGANTWELFF. The chain recombines TRBV5-1 with TRBJ2-2; 10 nucleotides line up with TRBD2. Germline V gene sequence: CDR1 SGHRS, CDR2 YFSETQ. V was clipped by 5 bases and J by 9 bases; unmatched bases: 13. The CDR3 has 16 residues.

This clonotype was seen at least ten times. The CDR3 DNA sequence: TGCAGTGTAGGGCGAGAGAGGGAGCAGTTCTTC. Amino acid sequence: CSVGREREQFF. The chain is built from TRBV20-1 and TRBJ2-1; D call uncertain. CDR3 length: 11 amino acids. V lost 7 bases and J 10 bases, leaving 14 bases between the germline ends. Germline V gene sequence: CDR1 DFQATT, CDR2 SNEGSKA (reference sequence).

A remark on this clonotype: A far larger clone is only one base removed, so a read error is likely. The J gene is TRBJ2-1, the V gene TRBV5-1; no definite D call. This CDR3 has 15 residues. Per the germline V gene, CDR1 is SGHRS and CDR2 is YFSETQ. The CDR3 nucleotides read TGTGCCAGCAGCCGCGACGCTCTGATGGTTGATGAGCAGTTCTTC. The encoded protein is CASSRDALMVDEQFF.

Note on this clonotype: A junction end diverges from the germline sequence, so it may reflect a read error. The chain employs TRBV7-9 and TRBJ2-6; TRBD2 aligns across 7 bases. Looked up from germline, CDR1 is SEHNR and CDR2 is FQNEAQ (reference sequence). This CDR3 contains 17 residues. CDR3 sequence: CASSISRGRAGANVLTF. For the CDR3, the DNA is TGTGCCAGCAGCATTTCACGAGGGAGGGCTGGTGCCAACGTCCTGACTTTC.

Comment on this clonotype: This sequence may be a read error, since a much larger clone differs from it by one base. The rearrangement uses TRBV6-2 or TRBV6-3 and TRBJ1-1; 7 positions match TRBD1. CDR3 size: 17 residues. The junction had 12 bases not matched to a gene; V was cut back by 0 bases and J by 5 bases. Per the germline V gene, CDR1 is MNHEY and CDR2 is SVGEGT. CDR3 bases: TGTGCCAGCAGTTACTCGGGGGGCATCAGGGGGGTGACTGAAGCTTTCTTT. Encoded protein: CASSYSGGIRGVTEAFF.

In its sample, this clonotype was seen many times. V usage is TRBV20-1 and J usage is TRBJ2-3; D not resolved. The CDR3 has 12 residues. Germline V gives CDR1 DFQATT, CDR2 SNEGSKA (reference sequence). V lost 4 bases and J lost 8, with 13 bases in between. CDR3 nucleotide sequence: TGCAGTGCTACGACATCTTTTATTACGCAGTATTTT. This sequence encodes CSATTSFITQYF.

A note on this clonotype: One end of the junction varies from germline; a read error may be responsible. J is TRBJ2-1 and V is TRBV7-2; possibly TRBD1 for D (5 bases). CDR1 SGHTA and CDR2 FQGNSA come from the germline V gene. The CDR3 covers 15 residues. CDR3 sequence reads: CASSPRGPFYNGQFF. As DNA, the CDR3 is TGTGCCAGCTCGCCTAGGGGTCCCTTCTACAATGGGCAGTTCTTC.

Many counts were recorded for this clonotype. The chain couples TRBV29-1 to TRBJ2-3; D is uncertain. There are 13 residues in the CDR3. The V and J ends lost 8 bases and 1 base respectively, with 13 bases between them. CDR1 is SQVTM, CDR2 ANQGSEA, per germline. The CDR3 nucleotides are TGCAGCTCGAGTCGGATGGGCACAGATACGCAGTATTTT. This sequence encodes CSSSRMGTDTQYF.

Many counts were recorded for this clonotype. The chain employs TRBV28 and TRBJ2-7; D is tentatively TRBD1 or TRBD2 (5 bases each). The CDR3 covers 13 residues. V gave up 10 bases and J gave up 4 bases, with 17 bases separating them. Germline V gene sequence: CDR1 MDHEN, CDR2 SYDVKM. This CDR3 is CATCRDGDYEQYF. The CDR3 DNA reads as TGTGCCACCTGTAGGGACGGCGATTACGAGCAGTACTTC.

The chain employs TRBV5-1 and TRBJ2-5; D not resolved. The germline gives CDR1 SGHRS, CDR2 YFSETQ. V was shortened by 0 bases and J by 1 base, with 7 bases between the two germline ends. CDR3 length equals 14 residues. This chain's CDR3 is CASSLDGVQETQYF. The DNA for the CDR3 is TGCGCCAGCAGCTTGGATGGGGTCCAAGAGACCCAGTACTTC.

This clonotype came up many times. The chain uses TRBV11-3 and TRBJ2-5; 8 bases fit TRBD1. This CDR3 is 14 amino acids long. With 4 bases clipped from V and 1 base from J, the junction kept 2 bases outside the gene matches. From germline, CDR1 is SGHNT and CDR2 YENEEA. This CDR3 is CASSSTGGQETQYF. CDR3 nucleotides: TGTGCCAGCAGCTCCACAGGGGGCCAAGAGACCCAGTACTTC.

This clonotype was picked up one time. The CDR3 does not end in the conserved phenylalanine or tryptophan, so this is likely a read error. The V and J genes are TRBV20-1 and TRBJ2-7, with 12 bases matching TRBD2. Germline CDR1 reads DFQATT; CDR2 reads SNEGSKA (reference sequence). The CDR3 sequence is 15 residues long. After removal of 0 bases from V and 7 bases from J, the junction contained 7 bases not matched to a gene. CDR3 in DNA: TGCAGTGCTAGAGATTTGCTAGCGGGGGGGAGGGAGCAGTACCTC. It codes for CSARDLLAGGREQYL.

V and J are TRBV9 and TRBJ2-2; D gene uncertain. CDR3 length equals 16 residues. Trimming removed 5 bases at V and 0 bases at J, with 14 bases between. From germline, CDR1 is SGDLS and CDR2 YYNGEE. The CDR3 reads CASSYFLHPNTGELFF. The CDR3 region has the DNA TGTGCCAGCAGTTATTTCCTCCACCCGAACACCGGGGAGCTGTTTTTT.

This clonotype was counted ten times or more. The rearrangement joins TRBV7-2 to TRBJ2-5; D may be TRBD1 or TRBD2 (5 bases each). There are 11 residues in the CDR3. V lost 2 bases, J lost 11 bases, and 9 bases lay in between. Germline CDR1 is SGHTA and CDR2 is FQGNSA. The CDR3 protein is CASSLRGPQYF. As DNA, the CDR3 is TGTGCCAGCAGCTTAAGGGGACCTCAGTACTTC.

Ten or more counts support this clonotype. The CDR3, as DNA: TGTGCCAGCAGTCCCCAACAGGGGACTGAAGCTTTCTTT. It specifies CASSPQQGTEAFF. The V gene is TRBV6-1, the J gene TRBJ1-1, with 7 bases aligning to TRBD1. The CDR3 has 13 amino acids. The V gene end was trimmed by 5 bases and the J gene end by 5 bases; junction bases not matched to a gene: 5. Germline assignment: CDR1 MNHNS and CDR2 SASEGT.

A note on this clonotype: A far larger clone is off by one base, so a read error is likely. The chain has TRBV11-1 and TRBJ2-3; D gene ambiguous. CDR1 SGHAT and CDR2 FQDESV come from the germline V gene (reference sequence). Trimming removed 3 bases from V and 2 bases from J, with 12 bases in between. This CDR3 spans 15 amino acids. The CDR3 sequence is CASSFGLGPTDTQYF. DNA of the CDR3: TGTGCCAGCAGCTTTGGGCTTGGGCCCACAGATACGCAGTATTTT.

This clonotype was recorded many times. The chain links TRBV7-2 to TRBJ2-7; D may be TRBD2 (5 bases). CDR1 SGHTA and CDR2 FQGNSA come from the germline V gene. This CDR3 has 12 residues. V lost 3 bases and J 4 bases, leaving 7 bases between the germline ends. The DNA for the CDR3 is TGTGCCAGCAGCTTGAGCGGATACGAGCAGTACTTC. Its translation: CASSLSGYEQYF.

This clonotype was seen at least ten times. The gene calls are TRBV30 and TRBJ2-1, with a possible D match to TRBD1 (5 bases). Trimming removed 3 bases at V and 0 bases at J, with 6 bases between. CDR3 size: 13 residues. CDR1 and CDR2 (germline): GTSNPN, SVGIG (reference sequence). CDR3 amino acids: CAWRGPSYNEQFF. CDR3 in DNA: TGTGCCTGGAGGGGGCCCTCCTACAATGAGCAGTTCTTC.

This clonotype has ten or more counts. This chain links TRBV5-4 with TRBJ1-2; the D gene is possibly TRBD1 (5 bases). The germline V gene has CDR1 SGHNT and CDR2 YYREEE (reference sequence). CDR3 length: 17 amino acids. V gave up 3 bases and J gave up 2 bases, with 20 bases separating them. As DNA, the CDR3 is TGTGCCAGCAGCTCGGGGGAGGATAGGAGCGTAAACTATGGCTACACCTTC. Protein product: CASSSGEDRSVNYGYTF.

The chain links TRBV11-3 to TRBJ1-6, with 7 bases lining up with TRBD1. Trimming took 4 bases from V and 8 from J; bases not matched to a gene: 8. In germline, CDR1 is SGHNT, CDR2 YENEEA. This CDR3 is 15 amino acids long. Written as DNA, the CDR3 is TGTGCCAGCAGCTACCGACAGGGTTTGGATTCACCCCTCCACTTT. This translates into CASSYRQGLDSPLHF.

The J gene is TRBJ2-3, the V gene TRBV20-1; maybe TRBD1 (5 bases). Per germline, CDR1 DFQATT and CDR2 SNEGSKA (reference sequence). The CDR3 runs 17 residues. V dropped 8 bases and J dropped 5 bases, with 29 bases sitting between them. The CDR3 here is CSPSVRGTPSQGDTQYF. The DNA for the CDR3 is TGCAGTCCCAGTGTAAGGGGAACACCATCACAAGGAGATACGCAGTATTTT.

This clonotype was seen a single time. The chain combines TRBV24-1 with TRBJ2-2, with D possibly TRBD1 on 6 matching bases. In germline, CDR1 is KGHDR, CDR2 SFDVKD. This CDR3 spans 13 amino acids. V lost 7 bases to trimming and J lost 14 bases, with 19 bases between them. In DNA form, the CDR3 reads TGTGCCACCAGCATCTCAGGGGTGGAGTATCTGTTTTTT. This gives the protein CATSISGVEYLFF.

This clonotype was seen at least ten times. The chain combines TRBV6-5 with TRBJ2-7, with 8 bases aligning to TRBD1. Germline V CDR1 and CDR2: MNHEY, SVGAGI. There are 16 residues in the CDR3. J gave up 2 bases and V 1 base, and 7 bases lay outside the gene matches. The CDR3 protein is CASSYFGRGLPYEQYF. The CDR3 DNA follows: TGTGCCAGCAGTTACTTCGGCAGGGGGCTTCCCTACGAGCAGTACTTC.